This T cell receptor (beta chain) emerged from a study of regulatory T cells in long-lasting Graves disease. The CDR3 runs to 16 residues. Germline-derived CDR1 and CDR2 are SGDLS and YYNGEE. Unmatched junction bases numbered 15, after V lost 4 bases and J lost 10 bases. Time point of the sample: persistent/refractory GD, antithyroid drugs over 5 years with positive TRAb. PBMCs provided the RNA from which the TCR library was made. Arm-PCR of CDR3 regions and iRepertoire HTBI primers were the basis on which TCR beta libraries were built. TCRdb re-analysed the multiplex PCR reads in MiXCR, keeping a single row per CDR3 protein. The data contain around 450,000 distinct CDR3 sequences, 20% to 25% of them singletons.

J is TRBJ1-1 and V is TRBV9, with 11 bases fitting TRBD1. Sequencing used peripheral blood mononuclear cells (PBMCs), obtained when the disease was refractory, from a patient treated with antithyroid drugs. This sequence was found in a female donor with Graves disease. CDR3: CASSPTSGTGGPGAFF. CDR3 bases: TGTGCCAGCAGCCCCACTTCCGGGACAGGGGGACCCGGAGCTTTCTTT.